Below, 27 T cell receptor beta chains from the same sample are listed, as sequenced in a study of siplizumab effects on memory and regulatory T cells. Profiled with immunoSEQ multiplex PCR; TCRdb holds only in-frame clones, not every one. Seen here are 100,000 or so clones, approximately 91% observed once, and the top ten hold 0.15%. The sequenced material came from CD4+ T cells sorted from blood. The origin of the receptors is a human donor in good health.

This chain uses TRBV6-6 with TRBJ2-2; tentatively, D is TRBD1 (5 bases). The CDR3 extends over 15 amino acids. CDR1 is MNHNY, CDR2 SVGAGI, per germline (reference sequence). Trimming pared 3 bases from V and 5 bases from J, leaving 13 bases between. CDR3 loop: CASSYVRALTGELFF. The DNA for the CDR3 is TGTGCCAGCAGTTATGTCAGGGCTTTGACCGGGGAGCTGTTTTTT.

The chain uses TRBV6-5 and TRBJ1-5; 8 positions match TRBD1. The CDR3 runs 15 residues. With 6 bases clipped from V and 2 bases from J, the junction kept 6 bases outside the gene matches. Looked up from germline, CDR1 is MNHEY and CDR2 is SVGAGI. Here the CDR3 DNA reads TGTGCCAGCAGCGCCGGGACAGGCGGCAATCAGCCCCAGCATTTT. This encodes CASSAGTGGNQPQHF.

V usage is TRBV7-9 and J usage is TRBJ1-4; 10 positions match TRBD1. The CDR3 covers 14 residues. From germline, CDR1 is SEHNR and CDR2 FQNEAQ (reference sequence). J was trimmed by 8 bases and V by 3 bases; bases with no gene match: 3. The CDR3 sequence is CASSFGQGGEKLFF. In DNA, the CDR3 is TGTGCCAGCAGCTTTGGACAGGGGGGAGAAAAACTGTTTTTT.

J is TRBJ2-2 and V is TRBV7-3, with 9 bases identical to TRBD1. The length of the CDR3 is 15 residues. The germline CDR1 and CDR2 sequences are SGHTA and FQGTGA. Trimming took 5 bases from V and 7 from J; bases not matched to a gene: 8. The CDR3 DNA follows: TGTGCCAGCAGCCCCGGGACAGGGTCCGGCGGGGAGCTGTTTTTT. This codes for CASSPGTGSGGELFF.

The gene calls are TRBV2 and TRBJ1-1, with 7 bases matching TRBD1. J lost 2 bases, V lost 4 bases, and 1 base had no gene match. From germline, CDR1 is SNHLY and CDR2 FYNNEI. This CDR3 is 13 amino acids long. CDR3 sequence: CASSGDRNTEAFF. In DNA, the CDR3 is TGTGCCAGCAGTGGGGACAGAAACACTGAAGCTTTCTTT.

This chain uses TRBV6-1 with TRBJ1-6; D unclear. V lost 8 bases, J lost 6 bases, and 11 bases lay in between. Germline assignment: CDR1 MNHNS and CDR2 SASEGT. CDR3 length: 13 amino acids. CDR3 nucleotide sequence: TGTGCCAGCGAAGAGAATAGTAATTCACCCCTCCACTTT. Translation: CASEENSNSPLHF.

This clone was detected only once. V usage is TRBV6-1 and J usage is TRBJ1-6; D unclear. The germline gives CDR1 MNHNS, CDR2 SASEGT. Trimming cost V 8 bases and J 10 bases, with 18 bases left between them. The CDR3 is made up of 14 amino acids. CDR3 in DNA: TGTGCCAGCTTGCTCTCGCTGGCAAAATCACCCCTCCACTTT. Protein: CASLLSLAKSPLHF.

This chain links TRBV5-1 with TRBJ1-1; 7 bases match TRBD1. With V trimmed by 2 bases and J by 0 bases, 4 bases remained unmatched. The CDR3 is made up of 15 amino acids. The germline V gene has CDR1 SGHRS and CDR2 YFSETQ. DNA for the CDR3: TGCGCCAGCAGCTTAACAGGGGACATGAACACTGAAGCTTTCTTT. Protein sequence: CASSLTGDMNTEAFF. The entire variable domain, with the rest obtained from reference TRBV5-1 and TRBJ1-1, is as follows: KAGVTQTPRYLIKTRGQQVTLSCSPISGHRSVSWYQQTPGQGLQFLFEYFSETQRNKGNFPGRFSGRQFSNSRSEMNVSTLELGDSALYLCASSLTGDMNTEAFFGQGTRLTVV.

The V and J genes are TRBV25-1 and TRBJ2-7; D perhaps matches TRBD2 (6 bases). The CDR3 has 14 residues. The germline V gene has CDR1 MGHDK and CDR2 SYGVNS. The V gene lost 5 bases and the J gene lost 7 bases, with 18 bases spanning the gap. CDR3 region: CASSKDGGALEQYF. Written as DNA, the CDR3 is TGTGCCAGCAGTAAGGACGGAGGGGCGTTAGAGCAGTACTTC.

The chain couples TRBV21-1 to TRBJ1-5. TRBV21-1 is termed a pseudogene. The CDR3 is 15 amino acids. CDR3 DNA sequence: TGTGCCAGCAGCCCCGGGCCGTATAGCAATCAGCCCCAGCATTTT. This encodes CASSPGPYSNQPQHF.

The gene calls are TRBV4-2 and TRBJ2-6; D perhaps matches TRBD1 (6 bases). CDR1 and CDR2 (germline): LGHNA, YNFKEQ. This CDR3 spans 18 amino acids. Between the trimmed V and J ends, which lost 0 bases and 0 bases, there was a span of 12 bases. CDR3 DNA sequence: TGTGCCAGCAGCCAAGACAGGGGAACCCCCTCTGGGGCCAACGTCCTGACTTTC. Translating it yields CASSQDRGTPSGANVLTF.

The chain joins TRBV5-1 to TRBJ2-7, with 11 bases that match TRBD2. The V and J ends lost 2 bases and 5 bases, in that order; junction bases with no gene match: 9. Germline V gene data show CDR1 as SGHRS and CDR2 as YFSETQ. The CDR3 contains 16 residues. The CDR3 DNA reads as TGCGCCAGCAGCTTTATAGCGGGGGGGCCCCCCAACGAGCAGTACTTC. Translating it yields CASSFIAGGPPNEQYF.

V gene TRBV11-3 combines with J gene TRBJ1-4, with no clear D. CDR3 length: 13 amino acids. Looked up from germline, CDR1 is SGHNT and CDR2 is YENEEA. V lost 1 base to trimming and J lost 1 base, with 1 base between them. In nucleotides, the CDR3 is TGTGCCAGCAGCTTAGGAACTAATGAAAAACTGTTTTTT. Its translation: CASSLGTNEKLFF.

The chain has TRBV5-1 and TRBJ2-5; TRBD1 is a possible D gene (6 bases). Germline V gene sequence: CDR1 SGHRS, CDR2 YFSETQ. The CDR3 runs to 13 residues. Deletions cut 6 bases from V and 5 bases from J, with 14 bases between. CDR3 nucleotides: TGCGCCAGCACCCTACAGGGAATGGAGACCCAGTACTTC. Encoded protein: CASTLQGMETQYF. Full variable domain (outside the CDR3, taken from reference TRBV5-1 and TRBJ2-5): KAGVTQTPRYLIKTRGQQVTLSCSPISGHRSVSWYQQTPGQGLQFLFEYFSETQRNKGNFPGRFSGRQFSNSRSEMNVSTLELGDSALYLCASTLQGMETQYFGPGTRLLVL.

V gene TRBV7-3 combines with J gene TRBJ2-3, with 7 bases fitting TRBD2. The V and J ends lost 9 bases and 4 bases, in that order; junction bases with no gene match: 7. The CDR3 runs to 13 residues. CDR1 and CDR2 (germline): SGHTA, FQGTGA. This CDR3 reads CASRAGYADTQYF. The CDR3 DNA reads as TGTGCCAGTAGAGCGGGGTATGCAGATACGCAGTATTTT. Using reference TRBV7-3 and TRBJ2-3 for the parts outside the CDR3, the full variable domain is GAGVSQTPSNKVTEKGKYVELRCDPISGHTALYWYRQSLGQGPEFLIYFQGTGAADDSGLPNDRFFAVRPEGSVSTLKIQRTERGDSAVYLCASRAGYADTQYFGPGTRLTVL.

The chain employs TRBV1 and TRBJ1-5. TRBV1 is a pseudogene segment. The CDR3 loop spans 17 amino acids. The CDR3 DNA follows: TGCACCAGCAGCCACTCACCCCCGTACGGAGACCATCAGCCCCAGCATTTT. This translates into CTSSHSPPYGDHQPQHF.

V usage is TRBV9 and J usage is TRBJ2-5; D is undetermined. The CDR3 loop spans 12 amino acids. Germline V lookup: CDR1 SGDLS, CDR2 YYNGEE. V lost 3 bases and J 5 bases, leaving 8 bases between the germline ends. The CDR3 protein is CASSAHGETQYF. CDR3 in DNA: TGTGCCAGCAGCGCACACGGGGAGACCCAGTACTTC. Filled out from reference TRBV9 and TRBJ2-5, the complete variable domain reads DSGVTQTPKHLITATGQRVTLRCSPRSGDLSVYWYQQSLDQGLQFLIQYYNGEERAKGNILERFSAQQFPDLHSELNLSSLELGDSALYFCASSAHGETQYFGPGTRLLVL.

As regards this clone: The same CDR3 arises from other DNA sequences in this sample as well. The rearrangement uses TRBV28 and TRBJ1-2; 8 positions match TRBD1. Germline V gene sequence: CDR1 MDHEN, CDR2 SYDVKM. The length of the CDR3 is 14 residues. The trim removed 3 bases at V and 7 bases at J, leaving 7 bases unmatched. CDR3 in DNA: TGTGCCAGCAGTTTCGAACAGGGGGTGAGTGGCTACACCTTC. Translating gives CASSFEQGVSGYTF.

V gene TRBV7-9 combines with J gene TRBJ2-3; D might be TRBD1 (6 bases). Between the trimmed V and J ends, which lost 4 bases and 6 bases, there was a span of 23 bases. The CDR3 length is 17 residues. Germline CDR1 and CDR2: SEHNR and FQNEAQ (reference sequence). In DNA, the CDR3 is TGTGCCAGCAGCTCCCAGGGCAGGGGCCCCAACCAGGATACGCAGTATTTT. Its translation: CASSSQGRGPNQDTQYF.

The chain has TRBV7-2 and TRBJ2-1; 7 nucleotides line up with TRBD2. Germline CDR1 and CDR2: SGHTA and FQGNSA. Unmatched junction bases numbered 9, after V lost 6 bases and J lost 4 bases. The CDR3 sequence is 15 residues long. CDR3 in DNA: TGTGCCAGCAGTCACTCGGGGGGATTTTACAATGAGCAGTTCTTC. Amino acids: CASSHSGGFYNEQFF.

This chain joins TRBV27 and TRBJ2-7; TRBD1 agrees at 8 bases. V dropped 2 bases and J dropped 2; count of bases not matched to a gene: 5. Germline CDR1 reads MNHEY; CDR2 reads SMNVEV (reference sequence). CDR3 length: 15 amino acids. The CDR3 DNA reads TGTGCCAGCAGTTTAAGGGTGGACAGGGCCTACGAGCAGTACTTC. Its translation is CASSLRVDRAYEQYF.

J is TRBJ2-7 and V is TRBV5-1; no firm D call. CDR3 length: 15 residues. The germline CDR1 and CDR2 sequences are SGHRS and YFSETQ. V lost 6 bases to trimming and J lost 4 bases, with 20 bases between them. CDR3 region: CASKGSPFSEYEQYF. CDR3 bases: TGCGCCAGCAAGGGTTCGCCGTTTTCGGAATACGAGCAGTACTTC.

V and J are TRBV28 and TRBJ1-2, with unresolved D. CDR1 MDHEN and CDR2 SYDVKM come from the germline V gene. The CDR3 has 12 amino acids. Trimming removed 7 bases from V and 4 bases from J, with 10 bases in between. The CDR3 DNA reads TGTGCCAGCACCTTTCCCGGCTATGGCTACACCTTC. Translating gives CASTFPGYGYTF.

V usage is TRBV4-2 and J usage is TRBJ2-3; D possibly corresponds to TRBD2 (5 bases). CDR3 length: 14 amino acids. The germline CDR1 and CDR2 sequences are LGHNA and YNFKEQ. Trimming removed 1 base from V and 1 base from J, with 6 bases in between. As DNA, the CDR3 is TGTGCCAGCAGCCAAGGAGCGGGCACAGATACGCAGTATTTT. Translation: CASSQGAGTDTQYF.

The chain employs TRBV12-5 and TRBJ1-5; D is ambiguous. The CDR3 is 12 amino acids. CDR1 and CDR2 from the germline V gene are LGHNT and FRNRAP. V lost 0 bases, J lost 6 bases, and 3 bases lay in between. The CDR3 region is CASGLVGQPQHF. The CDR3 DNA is TGTGCTAGTGGTTTGGTCGGTCAGCCCCAGCATTTT. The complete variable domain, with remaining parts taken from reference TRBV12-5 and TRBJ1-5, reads DARVTQTPRHKVTEMGQEVTMRCQPILGHNTVFWYRQTMMQGLELLAYFRNRAPLDDSGMPKDRFSAEMPDATLATLKIQPSEPRDSAVYFCASGLVGQPQHFGDGTRLSIL.

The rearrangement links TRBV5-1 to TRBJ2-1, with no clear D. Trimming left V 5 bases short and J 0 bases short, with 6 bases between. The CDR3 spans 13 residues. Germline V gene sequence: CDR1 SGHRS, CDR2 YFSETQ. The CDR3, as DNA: TGCGCCAGCAGGGGCAGCTCCTACAATGAGCAGTTCTTC. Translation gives CASRGSSYNEQFF.

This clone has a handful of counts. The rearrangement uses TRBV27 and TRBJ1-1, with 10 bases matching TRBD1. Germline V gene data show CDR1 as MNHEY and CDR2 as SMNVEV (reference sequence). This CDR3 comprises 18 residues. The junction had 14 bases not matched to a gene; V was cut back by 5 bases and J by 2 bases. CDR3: CASSIRTGTGVGNTEAFF. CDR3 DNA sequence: TGTGCCAGCAGTATCCGTACCGGGACAGGGGTTGGTAACACTGAAGCTTTCTTT.